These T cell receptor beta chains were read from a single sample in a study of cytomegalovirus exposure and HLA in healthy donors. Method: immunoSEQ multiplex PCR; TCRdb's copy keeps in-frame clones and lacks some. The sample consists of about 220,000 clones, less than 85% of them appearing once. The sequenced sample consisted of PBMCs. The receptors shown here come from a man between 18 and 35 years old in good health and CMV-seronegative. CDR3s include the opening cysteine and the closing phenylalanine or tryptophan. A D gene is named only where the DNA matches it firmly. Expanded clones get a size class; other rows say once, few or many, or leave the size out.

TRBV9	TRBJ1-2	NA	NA	CASRSPRLDYGYTF	TGTGCCAGCAGGAGCCCTCGGTTGGACTATGGCTACACCTTC
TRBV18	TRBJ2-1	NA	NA	CASSLGGYNEQFF	TGTGCCAGCTCACTGGGGGGCTACAATGAGCAGTTCTTC
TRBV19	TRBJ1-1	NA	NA	CASKYQGLGTEAFF	TGTGCCAGTAAATATCAGGGGTTGGGCACTGAAGCTTTCTTT
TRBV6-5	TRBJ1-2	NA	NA	CASTDYGYGYTF	TGTGCCAGCACCGACTACGGGTATGGCTACACCTTC
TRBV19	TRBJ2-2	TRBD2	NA	CATREAGELFF	TGTGCCACCCGGGAGGCCGGGGAGCTGTTTTTT
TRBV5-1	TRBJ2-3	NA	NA	CASSPRSDTQYF	TGCGCCAGCAGTCCTAGATCAGATACGCAGTATTTT
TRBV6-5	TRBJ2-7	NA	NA	CASSLQGGSYEQYF	TGTGCCAGCAGTTTACAGGGGGGGTCCTACGAGCAGTACTTC
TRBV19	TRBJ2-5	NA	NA	CASSIGQGGETQYF	TGTGCCAGTAGTATAGGTCAGGGGGGCGAGACCCAGTACTTC
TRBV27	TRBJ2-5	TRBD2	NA	CASSRGLAGPETQYF	TGTGCCAGCAGTCGGGGGCTAGCGGGACCGGAGACCCAGTACTTC
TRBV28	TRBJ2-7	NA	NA	CASSFVAGYEQYF	TGTGCCAGCAGTTTTGTCGCAGGCTACGAGCAGTACTTC
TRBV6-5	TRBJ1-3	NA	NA	CASSYGTSGNTIYF	TGTGCCAGCAGTTATGGCACCTCTGGAAACACCATATATTTT
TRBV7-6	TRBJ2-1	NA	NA	CASSRTPSSYNEQFF	TGTGCCAGCAGCCGGACTCCGTCATCATACAATGAGCAGTTCTTC
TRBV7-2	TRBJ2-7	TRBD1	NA	CASSFGTGSSYEQYF	TGTGCCAGCAGCTTTGGGACAGGGAGCTCCTACGAGCAGTACTTC
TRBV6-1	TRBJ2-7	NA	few	CASSEEAGPGDEQYF	TGTGCCAGCAGTGAAGAGGCAGGGCCCGGCGACGAGCAGTACTTC